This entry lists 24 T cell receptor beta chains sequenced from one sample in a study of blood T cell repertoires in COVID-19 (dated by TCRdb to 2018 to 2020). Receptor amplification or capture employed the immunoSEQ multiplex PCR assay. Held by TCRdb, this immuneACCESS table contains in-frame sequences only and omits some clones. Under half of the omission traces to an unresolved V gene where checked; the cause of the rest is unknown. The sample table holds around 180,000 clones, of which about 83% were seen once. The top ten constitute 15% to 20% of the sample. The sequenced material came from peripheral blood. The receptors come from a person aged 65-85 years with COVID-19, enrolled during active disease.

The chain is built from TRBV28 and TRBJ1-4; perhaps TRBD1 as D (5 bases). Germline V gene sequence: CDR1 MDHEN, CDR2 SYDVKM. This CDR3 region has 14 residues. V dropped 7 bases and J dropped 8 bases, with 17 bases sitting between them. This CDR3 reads CASTLVGVREKLFF. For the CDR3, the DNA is TGTGCCAGCACCTTGGTAGGGGTTCGGGAAAAACTGTTTTTT.

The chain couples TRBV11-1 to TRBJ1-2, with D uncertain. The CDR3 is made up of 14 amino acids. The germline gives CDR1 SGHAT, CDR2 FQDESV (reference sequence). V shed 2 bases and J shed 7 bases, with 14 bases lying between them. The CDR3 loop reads CASSLSSSRGGYTF. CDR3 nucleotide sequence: TGTGCCAGCAGCTTATCAAGCTCTAGAGGTGGCTACACCTTC. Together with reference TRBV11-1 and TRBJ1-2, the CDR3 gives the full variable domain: EAEVAQSPRYKITEKSQAVAFWCDPISGHATLYWYRQILGQGPELLVQFQDESVVDDSQLPKDRFSAERLKGVDSTLKIQPAELGDSAMYLCASSLSSSRGGYTFGSGTRLTVV.

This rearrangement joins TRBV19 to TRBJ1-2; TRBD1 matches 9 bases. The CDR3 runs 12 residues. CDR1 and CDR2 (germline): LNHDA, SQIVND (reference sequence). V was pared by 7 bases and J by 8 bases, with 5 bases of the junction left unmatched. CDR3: CASKRDREGYTF. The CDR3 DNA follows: TGTGCCAGTAAGCGGGACAGGGAAGGCTACACCTTC.

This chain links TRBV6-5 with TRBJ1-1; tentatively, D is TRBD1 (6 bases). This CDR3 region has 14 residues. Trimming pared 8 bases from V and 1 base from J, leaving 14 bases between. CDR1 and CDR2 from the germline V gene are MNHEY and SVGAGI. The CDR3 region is CASLRGFGNTEAFF. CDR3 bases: TGTGCCAGCCTTAGGGGGTTCGGGAACACTGAAGCTTTCTTT.

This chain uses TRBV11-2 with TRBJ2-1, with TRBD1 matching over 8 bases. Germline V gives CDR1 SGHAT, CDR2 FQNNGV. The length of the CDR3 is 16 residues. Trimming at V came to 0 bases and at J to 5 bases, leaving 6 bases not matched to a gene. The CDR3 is CASSLEPGQVNNEQFF. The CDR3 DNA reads TGTGCCAGCAGCTTAGAGCCGGGACAGGTCAACAATGAGCAGTTCTTC.

CDR3 region: CASRRLAGGPGELFF. In DNA form, the CDR3 reads TGTGCCAGCAGAAGACTAGCGGGGGGCCCCGGGGAGCTGTTTTTT. The rearrangement joins TRBV2 to TRBJ2-2; TRBD2 agrees at 13 bases. The V segment lost 6 bases and the J segment 6 bases; nucleotides outside the gene matches: 4. Looked up from germline, CDR1 is SNHLY and CDR2 is FYNNEI. The CDR3 is made up of 15 amino acids.

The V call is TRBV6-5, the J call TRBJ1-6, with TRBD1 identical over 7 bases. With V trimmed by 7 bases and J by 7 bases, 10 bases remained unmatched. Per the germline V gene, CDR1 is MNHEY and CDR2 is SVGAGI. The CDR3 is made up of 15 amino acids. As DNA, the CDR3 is TGTGCCAGCACCCGGGACAGAAGAGAAAATTCACCCCTCCACTTT. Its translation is CASTRDRRENSPLHF.

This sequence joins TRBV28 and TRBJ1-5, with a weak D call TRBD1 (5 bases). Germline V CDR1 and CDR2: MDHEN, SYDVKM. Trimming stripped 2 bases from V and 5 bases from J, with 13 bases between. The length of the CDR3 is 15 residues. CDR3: CASSLGGAGYQPQHF. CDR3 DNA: TGTGCCAGCAGTTTAGGAGGGGCGGGTTATCAGCCCCAGCATTTT.

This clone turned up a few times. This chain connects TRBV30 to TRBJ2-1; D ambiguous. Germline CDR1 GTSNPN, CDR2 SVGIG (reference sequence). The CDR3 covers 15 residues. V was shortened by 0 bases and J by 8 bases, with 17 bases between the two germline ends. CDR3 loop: CAWSVLGLVADEQFF. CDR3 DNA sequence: TGTGCCTGGAGTGTACTGGGTCTAGTGGCGGATGAGCAGTTCTTC.

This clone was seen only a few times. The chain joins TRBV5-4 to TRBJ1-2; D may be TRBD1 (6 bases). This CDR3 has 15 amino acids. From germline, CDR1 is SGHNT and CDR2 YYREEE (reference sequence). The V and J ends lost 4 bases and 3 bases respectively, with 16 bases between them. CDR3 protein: CASSRIGQQDYGYTF. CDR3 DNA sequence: TGTGCCAGCAGCCGCATCGGACAGCAAGACTATGGCTACACCTTC.

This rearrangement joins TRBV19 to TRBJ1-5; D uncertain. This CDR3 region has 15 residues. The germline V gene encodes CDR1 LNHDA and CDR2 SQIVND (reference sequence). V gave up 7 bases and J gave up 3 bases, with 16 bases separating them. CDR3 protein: CASNLRSSLNQPQHF. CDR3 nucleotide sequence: TGTGCCAGTAATCTGAGGAGTTCCCTCAATCAGCCCCAGCATTTT.

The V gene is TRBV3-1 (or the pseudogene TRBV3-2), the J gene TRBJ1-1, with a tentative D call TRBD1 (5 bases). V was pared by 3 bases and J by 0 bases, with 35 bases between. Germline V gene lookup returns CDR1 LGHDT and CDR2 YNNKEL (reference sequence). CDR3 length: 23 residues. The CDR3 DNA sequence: TGTGCCAGCAGCCAGGAACGCCCTTCCCTGGACCGGCTGACCTGCAGGGTGAACACTGAAGCTTTCTTT. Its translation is CASSQERPSLDRLTCRVNTEAFF.

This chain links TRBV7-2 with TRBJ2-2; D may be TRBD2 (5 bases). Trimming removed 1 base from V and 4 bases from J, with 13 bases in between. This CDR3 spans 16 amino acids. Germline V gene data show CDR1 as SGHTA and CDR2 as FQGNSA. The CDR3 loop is CASSLEGGGLTGELFF. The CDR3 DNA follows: TGTGCCAGCAGCTTAGAAGGAGGAGGACTCACCGGGGAGCTGTTTTTT.

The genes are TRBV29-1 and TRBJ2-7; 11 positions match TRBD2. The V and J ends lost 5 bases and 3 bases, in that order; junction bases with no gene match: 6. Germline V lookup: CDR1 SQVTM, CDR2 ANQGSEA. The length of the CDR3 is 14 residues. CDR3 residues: CSVSVLAGGYEQYF. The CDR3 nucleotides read TGCAGCGTTTCCGTCCTAGCGGGAGGCTACGAGCAGTACTTC.

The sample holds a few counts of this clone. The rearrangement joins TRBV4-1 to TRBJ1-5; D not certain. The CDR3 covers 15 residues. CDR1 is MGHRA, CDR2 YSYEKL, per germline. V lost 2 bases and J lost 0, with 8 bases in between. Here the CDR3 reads CASSQIFGSNQPQHF. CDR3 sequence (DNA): TGCGCCAGCAGCCAAATCTTCGGTAGCAATCAGCCCCAGCATTTT.

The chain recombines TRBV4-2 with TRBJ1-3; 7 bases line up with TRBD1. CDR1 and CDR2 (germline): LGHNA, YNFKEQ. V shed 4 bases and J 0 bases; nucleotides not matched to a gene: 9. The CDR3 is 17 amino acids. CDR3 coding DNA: TGTGCCAGCAGCCCCTCGACAGGGATCGGCTCTGGAAACACCATATATTTT. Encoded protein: CASSPSTGIGSGNTIYF.

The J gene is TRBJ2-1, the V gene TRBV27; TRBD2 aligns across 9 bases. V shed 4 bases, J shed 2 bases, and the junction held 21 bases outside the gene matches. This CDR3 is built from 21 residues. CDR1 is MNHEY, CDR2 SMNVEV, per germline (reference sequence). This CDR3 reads CASSSMGGKGLAGQTYNEQFF. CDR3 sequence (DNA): TGTGCCAGCAGTTCGATGGGGGGAAAGGGTCTAGCGGGACAGACCTACAATGAGCAGTTCTTC.

The CDR3 nucleotides read TGTGCCACCAGCAGCCCCCCCTCAGGGAACACTGAAGCTTTCTTT. Translation gives CATSSPPSGNTEAFF. J is TRBJ1-1 and V is TRBV15, with no clear D. With 3 bases removed from V and 1 base from J, the gap between germline ends came to 12 bases. Germline CDR1 is LNHNV and CDR2 is YYDKDF (reference sequence). This CDR3 is 15 amino acids long.

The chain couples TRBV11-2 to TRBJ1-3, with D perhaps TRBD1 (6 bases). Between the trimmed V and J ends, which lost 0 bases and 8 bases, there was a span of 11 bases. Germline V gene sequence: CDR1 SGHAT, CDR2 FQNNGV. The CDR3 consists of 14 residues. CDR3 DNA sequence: TGTGCCAGCAGCTTAGATCGGGGGGGCTACACCATATATTTT. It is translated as CASSLDRGGYTIYF.

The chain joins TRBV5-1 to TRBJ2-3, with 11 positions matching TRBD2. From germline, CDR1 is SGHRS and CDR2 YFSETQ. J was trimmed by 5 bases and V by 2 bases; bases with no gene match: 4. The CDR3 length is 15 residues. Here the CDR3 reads CASSFSGGALDTQYF. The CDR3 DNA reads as TGCGCCAGCAGCTTTAGCGGGGGGGCCCTAGATACGCAGTATTTT.

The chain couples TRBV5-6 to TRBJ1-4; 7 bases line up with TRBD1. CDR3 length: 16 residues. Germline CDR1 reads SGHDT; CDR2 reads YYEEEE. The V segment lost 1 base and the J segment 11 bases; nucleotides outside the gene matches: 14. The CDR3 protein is CASSLYFRVGQDKLFF. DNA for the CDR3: TGTGCCAGCAGCTTGTATTTCCGGGTAGGACAGGATAAACTGTTTTTT.

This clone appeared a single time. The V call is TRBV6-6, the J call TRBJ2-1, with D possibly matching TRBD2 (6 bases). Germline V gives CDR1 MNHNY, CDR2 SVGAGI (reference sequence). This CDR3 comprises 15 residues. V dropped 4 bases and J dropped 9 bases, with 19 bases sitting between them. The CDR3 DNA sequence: TGTGCCAGCAGTTCGTCGGGAGAGATTCAAGGTGAGCAGTTCTTC. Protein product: CASSSSGEIQGEQFF.

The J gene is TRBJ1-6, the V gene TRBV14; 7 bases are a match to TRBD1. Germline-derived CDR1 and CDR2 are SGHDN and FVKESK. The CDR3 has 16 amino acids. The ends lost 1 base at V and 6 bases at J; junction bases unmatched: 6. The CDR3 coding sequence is TGTGCCAGCAGCCAAGCGGCAGGGGGGAGTAATTCACCCCTCCACTTT. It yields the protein CASSQAAGGSNSPLHF.

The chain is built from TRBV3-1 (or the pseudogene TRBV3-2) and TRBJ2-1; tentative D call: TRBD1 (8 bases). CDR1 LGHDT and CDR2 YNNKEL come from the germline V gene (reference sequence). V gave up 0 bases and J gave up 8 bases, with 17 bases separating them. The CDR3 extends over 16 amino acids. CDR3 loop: CASSQDRTGRVDEQFF. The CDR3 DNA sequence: TGTGCCAGCAGCCAAGATCGGACAGGGAGGGTAGATGAGCAGTTCTTC.